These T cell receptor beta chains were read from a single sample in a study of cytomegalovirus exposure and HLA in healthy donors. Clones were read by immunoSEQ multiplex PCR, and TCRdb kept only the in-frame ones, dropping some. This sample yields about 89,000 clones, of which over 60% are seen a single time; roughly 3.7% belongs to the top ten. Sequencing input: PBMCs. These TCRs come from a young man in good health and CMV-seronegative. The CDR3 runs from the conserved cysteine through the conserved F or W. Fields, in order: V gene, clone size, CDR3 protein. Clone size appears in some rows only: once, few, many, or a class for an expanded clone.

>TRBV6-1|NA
CASSEAVAGGGSDTQYF
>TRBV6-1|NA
CASSEYFSVGGQQYF
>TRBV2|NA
CASSSTGGPEAFF
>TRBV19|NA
CATRQGNTEAFF
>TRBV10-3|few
CAISEGTGGSDTQYF
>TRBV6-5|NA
CASSFSRELNTEAFF
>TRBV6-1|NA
CASSEQFDYGYTF
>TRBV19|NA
CASSDIGQGIILTDTQYF
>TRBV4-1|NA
CASSPGVRSIHTQYF
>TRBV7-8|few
CASSLAGIETQYF
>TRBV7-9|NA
CASSEGQSGNTIYF
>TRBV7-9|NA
CASSYHDRSIAKNIQYF
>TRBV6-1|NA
CASSDQGAETEAFF
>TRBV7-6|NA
CASSKLDTRTDTQYF
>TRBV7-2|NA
CASSLGTPDNSPLHF
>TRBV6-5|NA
CASNRLVNTEAFF
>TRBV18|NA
CASSPTGDDTEAFF
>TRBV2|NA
CASSQQVGGQETQYF
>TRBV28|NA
CASSLTGRGNYGYTF
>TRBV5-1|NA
CASSLEGWNVGHMNNYEQYF
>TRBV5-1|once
CASSLDSGGYYGYTF
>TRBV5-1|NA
CASSSSTGAGGQETQYF
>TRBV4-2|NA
CASSQVSGQDYSYEQYF
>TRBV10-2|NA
CASSESRNLYGYTF
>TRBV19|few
CASSGQYLQETQYF
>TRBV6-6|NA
CASSYPGTNSNQPQHF
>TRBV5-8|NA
CASSRGFSYNSPLHF